Sequencing of this TCR beta chain was carried out in a study of T cell clones after liver transplantation. Study context: Graft-donor-reactive sequences were compared with third-party-reactive TCRbeta sequences from pre-transplant mixed lymphocyte reactions. Apart from three HCV-positive recipients, transplants were for non-autoimmune, non-viral reasons. Regarding the study as a whole: Graft donor-reactive T cells may have migrated into the graft rather than being deleted.

Notes on this clone: Its specificity is unknown.

Deletions cut 7 bases from V and 3 bases from J, with 19 bases between. CDR1 and CDR2 (germline): MNHEY, SVGAGI. The CDR3 covers 15 residues. TCRdb's copy holds only in-frame clones and misses some; the assay was immunoSEQ multiplex PCR. The sample shows 50,000 to 70,000 clones, 70% of them seen only once. Sorting of unstimulated PBMCs yielded separate CD3+CD4+ and CD3+CD8+ fractions. The gene calls are TRBV6-5 and TRBJ2-7; perhaps TRBD1 as D (5 bases). This receptor was taken from a human patient who received a liver transplant. A subset of T cells may come from the graft donor. Sequencing used CD4+ T cells from blood, obtained at the roughly 15-month timepoint. The CDR3 DNA reads TGTGCCAGCACCCCAAATGGGGCGCCGAGCTACGAGCAGTACTTC. The encoded protein is CASTPNGAPSYEQYF.